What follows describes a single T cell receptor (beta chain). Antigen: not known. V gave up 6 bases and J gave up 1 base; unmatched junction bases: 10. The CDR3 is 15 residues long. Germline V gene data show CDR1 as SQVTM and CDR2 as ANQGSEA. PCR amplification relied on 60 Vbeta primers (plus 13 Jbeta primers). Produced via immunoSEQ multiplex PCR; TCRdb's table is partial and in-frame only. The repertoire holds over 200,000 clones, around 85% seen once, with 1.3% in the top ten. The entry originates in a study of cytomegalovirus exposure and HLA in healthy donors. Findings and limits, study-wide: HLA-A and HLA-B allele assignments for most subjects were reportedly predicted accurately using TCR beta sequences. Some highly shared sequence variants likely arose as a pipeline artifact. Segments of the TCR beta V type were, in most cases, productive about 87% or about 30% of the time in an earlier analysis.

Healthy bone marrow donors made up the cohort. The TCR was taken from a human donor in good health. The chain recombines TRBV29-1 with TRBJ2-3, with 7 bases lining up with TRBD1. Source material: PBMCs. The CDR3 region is CSVRQGRGGTDTQYF. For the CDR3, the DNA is TGCAGCGTGAGACAGGGACGAGGGGGCACAGATACGCAGTATTTT.